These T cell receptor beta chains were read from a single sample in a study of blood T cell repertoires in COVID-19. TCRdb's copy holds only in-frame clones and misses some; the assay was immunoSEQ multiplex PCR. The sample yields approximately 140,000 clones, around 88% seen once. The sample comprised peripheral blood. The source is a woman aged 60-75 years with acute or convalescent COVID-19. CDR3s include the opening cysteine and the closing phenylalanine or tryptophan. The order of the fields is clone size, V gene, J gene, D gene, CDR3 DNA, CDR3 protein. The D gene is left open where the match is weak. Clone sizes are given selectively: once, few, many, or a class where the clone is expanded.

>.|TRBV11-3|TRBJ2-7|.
TGTGCCAGCAGCCCAGTACGGGGATCGAGGGAGCAGTACTTC
CASSPVRGSREQYF
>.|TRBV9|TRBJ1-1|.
TGTGCCAGCAGCGTAGAACTGGGGGCGACCACTGAAGCTTTCTTT
CASSVELGATTEAFF
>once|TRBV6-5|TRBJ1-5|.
TGTGCCAGCAGCCGCGGGATTGGCAATCAGCCCCAGCATTTT
CASSRGIGNQPQHF
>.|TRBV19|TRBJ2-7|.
TGTGCCAGTAGTATCGGCGCGGTAGAACACGAGCAGTACTTC
CASSIGAVEHEQYF
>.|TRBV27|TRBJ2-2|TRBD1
TGTGCCAGCAGTCCCCGGCCAGGGGGCACCGGGGAGCTGTTTTTT
CASSPRPGGTGELFF
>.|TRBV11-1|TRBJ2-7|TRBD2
TGTGCCAGCAGCTTAGTCGGAGCGGGGAGCTCCTACGAGCAGTACTTC
CASSLVGAGSSYEQYF
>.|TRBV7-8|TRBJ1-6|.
TGTGCCAGCAGCCGAACAGGGCCAAATTCACCCCTCCACTTT
CASSRTGPNSPLHF
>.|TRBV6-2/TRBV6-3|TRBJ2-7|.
TGTGCCAGCAGTTACGGGGCAGGGCTTAGCTCCTACGAGCAGTACTTC
CASSYGAGLSSYEQYF
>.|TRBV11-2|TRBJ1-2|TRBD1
TGTGCCAGCAGCTCCCAGGGGGCAGGAGGCTACACCTTC
CASSSQGAGGYTF
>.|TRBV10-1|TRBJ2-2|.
TGCGCCAGCAGTGCGACGGGAGCCGGGGAGCTGTTTTTT
CASSATGAGELFF
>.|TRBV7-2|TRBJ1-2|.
TGTGCCAGCAGCCCCCGGACAGCTAACTATGGCTACACCTTC
CASSPRTANYGYTF
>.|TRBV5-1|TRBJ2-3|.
TGCGCCAGCAGCTCGGGGGTGGCAGATACGCAGTATTTT
CASSSGVADTQYF
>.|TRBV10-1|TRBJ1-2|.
TGCGCCAGCAGTGCCGGGGGAGGGGGACAAAGAGGCGGCTACACCTTC
CASSAGGGGQRGGYTF
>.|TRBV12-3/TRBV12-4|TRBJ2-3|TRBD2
TGTGCCAGCAGCCGGGGGGCAGATACGCAGTATTTT
CASSRGADTQYF
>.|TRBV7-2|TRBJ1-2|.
TGTGCCAGCAGCTTTGTTCGGAGCTATGGCTACACCTTC
CASSFVRSYGYTF
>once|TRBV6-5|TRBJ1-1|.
TGTGCCAGCACCAACGGACAGACCAACACTGAAGCTTTCTTT
CASTNGQTNTEAFF
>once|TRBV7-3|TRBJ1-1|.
TGTGCCAGCAGCTTAACCGGACTGGGAGGAACTGAAGCTTTCTTT
CASSLTGLGGTEAFF
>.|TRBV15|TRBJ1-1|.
TGTGCCACCAGGAGTCCGGGCAACAGGGTAGCTTTCTTT
CATRSPGNRVAFF
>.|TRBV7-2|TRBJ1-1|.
TGTGCCAGCAGCTTAGAGCCTCGGAGTGAAGCTTTCTTT
CASSLEPRSEAFF
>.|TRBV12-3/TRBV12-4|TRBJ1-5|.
TGTGCCAGCAGTGTGGGGAGGGATCAGCCCCAGCATTTT
CASSVGRDQPQHF
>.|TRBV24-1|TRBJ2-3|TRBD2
TGTGCCACCAGTGATTTAACTAGCGGGGGGGCAACGCAGTATTTT
CATSDLTSGGATQYF
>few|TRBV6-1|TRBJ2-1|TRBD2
TGTGCCAGCAGTGGGACTAGCGGGGCCTTCGTGTACAATGAGCAGTTCTTC
CASSGTSGAFVYNEQFF
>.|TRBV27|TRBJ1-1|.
TGTGCCAGCAGTTTATGGCAGGGGAACACTGAAGCTTTCTTT
CASSLWQGNTEAFF
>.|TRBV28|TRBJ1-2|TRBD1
TGTGCCAGCTCCAATTACGGGGACAGGGTTGAGGATGGCTACACCTTC
CASSNYGDRVEDGYTF
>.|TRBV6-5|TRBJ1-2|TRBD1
TGTGCCAGTGACCCGGGACAGGCGCATGGCTACACCTTC
CASDPGQAHGYTF
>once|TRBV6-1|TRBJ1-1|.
TGTGCCAGCAGTGAAGCGTTTGGCAGGGGAAACACTGAAGCTTTCTTT
CASSEAFGRGNTEAFF
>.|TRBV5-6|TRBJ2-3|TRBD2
TGTGCCAGCAGCTTCTCTAGCGGTACAGATACGCAGTATTTT
CASSFSSGTDTQYF
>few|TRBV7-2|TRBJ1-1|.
TGTGCCAGCAGCTCGAGTCCCCCGTCTCTTAGTGCTTTCTTT
CASSSSPPSLSAFF
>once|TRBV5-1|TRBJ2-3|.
TGCGCCAGCAGCCTAATGGAGGCGGGGAGCACAGATACGCAGTATTTT
CASSLMEAGSTDTQYF
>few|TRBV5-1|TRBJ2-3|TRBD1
TGCGCCAGCAGCCCGGGACAGGGGAAAGATACGCAGTATTTT
CASSPGQGKDTQYF
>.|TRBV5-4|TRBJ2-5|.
TGTGCCAGCAGCTTGTGGTCAGGTCAAGAGACCCAGTACTTC
CASSLWSGQETQYF
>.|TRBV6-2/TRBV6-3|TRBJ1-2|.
TGTGCCAGCAGTTATACTCGGCCGGGGGACTACACCTTC
CASSYTRPGDYTF
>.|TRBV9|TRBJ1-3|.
TGTGCCAGCAGCGCCTCACCAGGGATAAGGGGAAACACCATATATTTT
CASSASPGIRGNTIYF
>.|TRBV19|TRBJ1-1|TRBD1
TGTGCCAGTAGTAACACAGGGGTGACTGAAGCTTTCTTT
CASSNTGVTEAFF
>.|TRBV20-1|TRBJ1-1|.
TGCAGTGCTGCCGGGAGTGCTGAAGCTTTCTTT
CSAAGSAEAFF
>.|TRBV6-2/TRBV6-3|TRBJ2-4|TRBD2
TGTGCCAGCAGCACCGTGGCTAGCGGAGTAGCCAAAAACATTCAGTACTTC
CASSTVASGVAKNIQYF
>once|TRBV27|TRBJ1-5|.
TGTGCCAGCAGTCGCGGATACAATCAGCCCCAGCATTTT
CASSRGYNQPQHF
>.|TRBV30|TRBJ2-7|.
TGTGCCTGGACATCAGGAATCGAGCAGTACTTC
CAWTSGIEQYF
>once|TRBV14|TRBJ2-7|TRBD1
TGTGCCAGCAGCCCCCCGGGACAGGGGTTCCACGAGCAGTACTTC
CASSPPGQGFHEQYF
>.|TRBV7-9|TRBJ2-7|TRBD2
TGTGCCAGCAGCCCTGTGGCGGGGGTTAACTACGAGCAGTACTTC
CASSPVAGVNYEQYF
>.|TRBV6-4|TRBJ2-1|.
TGTGCCAGCAGTGAGGCGGATACCTCCTACAATGAGCAGTTCTTC
CASSEADTSYNEQFF